The present TCR beta chain was sequenced within a study of blood T cell repertoires in COVID-19. The table came from immunoSEQ multiplex PCR; TCRdb's copy has only in-frame clones and leaves some out. In the table there are roughly 92,000 clones, over 75% of which are singletons. CDR1 SGHTA and CDR2 FQGNSA come from the germline V gene. The V end lost 1 base, the J end lost 2 bases, and 15 bases lay between the germline ends. The CDR3 spans 16 residues. Input material: peripheral blood. The sequence was collected from a human donor with acute or convalescent COVID-19. The donor label of this sample is uncertain. The chain recombines TRBV7-2 with TRBJ2-7; no clear D. For the CDR3, the DNA is TGTGCCAGCAGCTTAGGGCTAGGCCCCGCAGCCTACGAGCAGTACTTC. Encoded protein: CASSLGLGPAAYEQYF.